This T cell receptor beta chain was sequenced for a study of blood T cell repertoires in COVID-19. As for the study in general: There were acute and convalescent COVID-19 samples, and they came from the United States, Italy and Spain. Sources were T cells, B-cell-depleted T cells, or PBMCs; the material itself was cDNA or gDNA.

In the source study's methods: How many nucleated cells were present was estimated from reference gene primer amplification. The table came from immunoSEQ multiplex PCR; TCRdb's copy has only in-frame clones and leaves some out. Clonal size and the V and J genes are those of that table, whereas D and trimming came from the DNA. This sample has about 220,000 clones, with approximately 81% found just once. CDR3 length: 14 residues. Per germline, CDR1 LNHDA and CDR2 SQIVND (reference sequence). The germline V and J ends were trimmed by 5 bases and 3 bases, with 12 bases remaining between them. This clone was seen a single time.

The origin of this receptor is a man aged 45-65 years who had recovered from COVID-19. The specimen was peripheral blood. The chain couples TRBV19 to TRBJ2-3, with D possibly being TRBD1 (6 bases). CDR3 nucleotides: TGTGCCAGTAGTTTTAGTCAGGGGACAGATACGCAGTATTTT. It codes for CASSFSQGTDTQYF.